These T cell receptor beta chains were read from a single sample in a study of vaccination and CD4 T cells after COVID-19. MiXCR, applied by TCRdb to the PCR reads, yields one record per CDR3 protein. Here the sample spans about 13,000 distinct CDR3 sequences, roughly two fifths being singletons. For these receptors, no antigen is known. Material: CD4+ T cells from blood, cultured in vitro, obtained after SARS-CoV-2 vaccination. The receptor set was obtained from a human donor who had recovered from COVID-19. Each CDR3 is given with its conserved first and last residue. A D gene is named only where the DNA matches it firmly. Clone size is not always given. Where it is, it says once, few, many or a class for expanded clones.

clone_size	v_call	j_call	d_call	cdr3_nt	cdr3_aa
-	TRBV10-3	TRBJ1-2	TRBD1	TGTGCCATCAGTCCGGGACAGGGAAGTTCCCGTGGCTACACCTTC	CAISPGQGSSRGYTF
-	TRBV6-1	TRBJ1-2	-	TGTGCCAGCAGCCTCTCGGGCGGCTATGGCTACACCTTC	CASSLSGGYGYTF
-	TRBV12-3/TRBV12-4	TRBJ2-3	TRBD1	TGTGCCAGCAGATTGGACAGGGACCTAGATACGCAGTATTTT	CASRLDRDLDTQYF
-	TRBV6-4	TRBJ1-6	-	TGTGCCAGCTCTGAAACGACAGGCTATAATTCACCCCTCCACTTT	CASSETTGYNSPLHF
-	TRBV5-5	TRBJ2-5	TRBD1	TGTGCCAGCAGCATATTAACCGGGACAGGGGGGGGAGAGACCCAGTACTTC	CASSILTGTGGGETQYF
once	TRBV19	TRBJ1-1	-	TGTGCCAGTAGTCCCCGGGTCTTGAACACTGAAGCTTTCTTT	CASSPRVLNTEAFF
-	TRBV7-2	TRBJ1-1	TRBD1	TGTGCCAGCAGCCTGGAGGGGACAGTGAACACTGAAGCTTTCTTT	CASSLEGTVNTEAFF
-	TRBV19	TRBJ1-2	TRBD1	TGTGCCAGTAGTATAGGGACAGGAGTTAACTATGGCTACACCTTC	CASSIGTGVNYGYTF
-	TRBV24-1	TRBJ2-3	-	TGTGCCACCAGTGACCGGGACGTTCTCACAGATACGCAGTATTTT	CATSDRDVLTDTQYF
-	TRBV6-1	TRBJ1-2	-	TGTGCCATCAGTGATTCTCCTTCAGGGAACTATGGCTACACCTTC	CAISDSPSGNYGYTF
once	TRBV12-3/TRBV12-4	TRBJ2-1	-	TGTGCCAGCAGTTTAGGTGGAAATGAGCAGTTCTTC	CASSLGGNEQFF
once	TRBV5-8	TRBJ2-5	-	TGTGCCAGCATGAGGGGGGAGACCCAGTACTTC	CASMRGETQYF
-	TRBV7-9	TRBJ1-2	-	TGTGCCAGCAGCTTAGAGGCGCGGACTGGCTACACCTTC	CASSLEARTGYTF
few	TRBV7-3	TRBJ2-7	TRBD2	TGTGCCAGCAGCTTAACTGGGACTAGCTACGAGCAGTACTTC	CASSLTGTSYEQYF
-	TRBV7-2	TRBJ2-7	-	TGTGCCAGCAGCTCAAACCCAAGCCTGGGACCAAACTCCTACGAGCAGTACTTC	CASSSNPSLGPNSYEQYF
-	TRBV10-3	TRBJ2-1	-	TGTGCCATCAGTGGGAACGGCTACAATGAGCAGTTCTTC	CAISGNGYNEQFF
-	TRBV7-9	TRBJ1-3	-	TGTGCCAGCAGCCCTTCAGAGGGCTCTGGAAACACCATATATTTT	CASSPSEGSGNTIYF
few	TRBV2	TRBJ1-2	TRBD1	TGTGCCAGCAGAGGAGACAGGGGGCGAGGCTACACCTTC	CASRGDRGRGYTF
-	TRBV19	TRBJ2-7	TRBD1	TGTGCCAGTAGTATCGTTTGGGACAGCCACTACGAGCAGTACTTC	CASSIVWDSHYEQYF